This T cell receptor beta chain was sequenced during a study of blood T cell repertoires in COVID-19. About the research overall: T cells, B-cell-depleted T cells, or PBMCs provided the cDNA or gDNA that served as material.

Trimming took 3 bases from V and 0 from J, leaving 7 bases between them. The germline V gene encodes CDR1 SNHLY and CDR2 FYNNEI. CDR3 length equals 14 residues. Generated by immunoSEQ multiplex PCR, the TCRdb table keeps only in-frame clones and is missing some. The repertoire has 300,000 or so clones, over 75% of them found once; the top ten carry less than 9.5%. This TCR derives from a woman between 45 and 60 years old who had recovered from COVID-19. The rearrangement links TRBV2 to TRBJ2-3, with unresolved D. Sequencing was done on a sample of peripheral blood. The CDR3 region has the DNA TGTGCCAGCAGTGACCGCGGCAGCACAGATACGCAGTATTTT. It is translated as CASSDRGSTDTQYF.